A single TCR beta chain is shown here with its context. Its specificity is not known. The sample is drawn from a study of regulatory T cells in long-lasting Graves disease. As for the study in general: The definition of persistent Graves' disease was over 5 years of antithyroid drugs with positive TSH receptor antibodies.

Study observations and caveats: The number of shared public clonotypes was higher in persistent patients (approximately 2,600) than new patients (966). The TCR repertoire of persistent Graves' patients was less diverse than that of newly diagnosed ones.

CDR3 length equals 15 residues. With 3 bases removed from V and 4 bases from J, the gap between germline ends came to 12 bases. CDR1 is MDHEN and CDR2 is SYDVKM in the germline V gene. According to the study, TCR beta libraries were built with iRepertoire HTBI primers and CDR3-region Arm-PCR. TCRdb redid the calling of the multiplex PCR reads with MiXCR, one entry per CDR3 protein. Of 350,000 to 500,000 distinct CDR3 sequences listed, around 20% are singletons. Indicated time point: persistent/refractory GD, antithyroid drugs over 5 years with positive TRAb. With RNA extracted from PBMCs as input, the TCR library was made. Graves' disease diagnosis relied on American Thyroid Association guidelines.

The chain uses TRBV28 and TRBJ2-2, with D maybe TRBD1 (6 bases). The sequence was collected from a female donor with Graves disease. This specimen consisted of peripheral blood mononuclear cells (PBMCs), obtained when the disease was refractory, from a patient treated with antithyroid drugs. The CDR3 bases are TGTGCCAGCAGTTTCTTTGGGGGCAGCACCGGGGAGCTGTTTTTT. Translating it yields CASSFFGGSTGELFF. The full variable domain, in which reference TRBV28 and TRBJ2-2 provide the parts outside the CDR3, is DVKVTQSSRYLVKRTGEKVFLECVQDMDHENMFWYRQDPGLGLRLIYFSYDVKMKEKGDIPEGYSVSREKKERFSLILESASTNQTSMYLCASSFFGGSTGELFFGEGSRLTVL.